The 8 T cell receptor beta chains below were found in one sample sequenced in a study of blood T cell repertoires in COVID-19. Here immunoSEQ multiplex PCR was the method, and the copy in TCRdb shows in-frame clones only, minus some. The table shows roughly 220,000 clones, with roughly nine tenths occurring only once. Material: PBMCs or T cells enriched from blood (not recorded which). Every receptor here comes from a woman in her thirties who had recovered from COVID-19.

Written as DNA, the CDR3 is TGTGCCAGCAGCTTCGGGACAGGCACCTTATATGGCTACACCTTC. This encodes CASSFGTGTLYGYTF. The J gene is TRBJ1-2, the V gene TRBV7-9; 8 bases agree with TRBD1. This CDR3 contains 15 residues. Germline V CDR1 and CDR2: SEHNR, FQNEAQ (reference sequence). Germline trimming cut 3 bases from V and 5 bases from J; bases unmatched to any gene: 8. The full variable domain, with the rest looked up from reference TRBV7-9 and TRBJ1-2, is DTGVSQNPRHKITKRGQNVTFRCDPISEHNRLYWYRQTLGQGPEFLTYFQNEAQLEKSRLLSDRFSAERPKGSFSTLEIQRTEQGDSAMYLCASSFGTGTLYGYTFGSGTRLTVV.

This chain connects TRBV9 to TRBJ1-4; D is undetermined. Per the germline V gene, CDR1 is SGDLS and CDR2 is YYNGEE. Trimming shortened V by 3 bases and J by 3 bases, and 9 bases separated the two germline ends. The CDR3 is 14 residues long. DNA for the CDR3: TGTGCCAGCAGCGGGAGCACGGCTAATGAAAAACTGTTTTTT. It translates to CASSGSTANEKLFF.

This clone was detected only once. This chain's CDR3 is CASSARGETEAFF. As DNA, the CDR3 is TGTGCCAGCAGCGCCCGTGGGGAGACTGAAGCTTTCTTT. The chain combines TRBV11-3 with TRBJ1-1; no definite D call. The CDR3 contains 13 residues. Trimming took 5 bases from V and 5 from J, leaving 12 bases between them. Looked up from germline, CDR1 is SGHNT and CDR2 is YENEEA.

This sequence joins TRBV12-3 or TRBV12-4 and TRBJ2-7; TRBD2 might be the D (6 bases). The CDR3 has 13 residues. V was cut by 8 bases and J by 4 bases, with 15 bases left in between. CDR3 in DNA: TGTGCCAGCCGCGGGGAAGGGCGGTACGAGCAGTACTTC. It translates to CASRGEGRYEQYF.

The genes are TRBV3-1 (or the pseudogene TRBV3-2) and TRBJ2-7, with 8 bases identical to TRBD1. Germline trimming cut 7 bases from V and 2 bases from J; bases unmatched to any gene: 4. The CDR3 consists of 13 residues. Germline assignment: CDR1 LGHDT and CDR2 YNNKEL (reference sequence). The CDR3 loop is CASTGTGTYEQYF. CDR3 sequence (DNA): TGTGCCAGCACCGGGACAGGAACCTACGAGCAGTACTTC.

This chain joins TRBV13 and TRBJ2-3; perhaps TRBD2 as D (5 bases). V lost 5 bases and J lost 0, with 12 bases in between. Germline V lookup: CDR1 PRHDT, CDR2 FYEKMQ (reference sequence). CDR3 length: 15 residues. CDR3 region: CASSPGLTSTDTQYF. For the CDR3, the DNA is TGTGCCAGCAGCCCAGGACTGACTAGCACAGATACGCAGTATTTT.

The rearrangement joins TRBV5-8 to TRBJ1-1, with a tentative D call TRBD1 (6 bases). The V end lost 1 base, the J end lost 4 bases, and 8 bases lay between the germline ends. The CDR3 totals 13 residues. Germline CDR1 and CDR2: SGHTS and YDEGEE. The CDR3 loop reads CASSLNRATEAFF. As DNA, the CDR3 is TGTGCCAGCAGCTTGAACAGGGCCACTGAAGCTTTCTTT.

This clone was observed a few times. This chain joins TRBV3-1 (or the pseudogene TRBV3-2) and TRBJ2-7, with 8 bases identical to TRBD2. The CDR3 runs 15 residues. V shed 4 bases, J shed 3 bases, and the junction held 8 bases outside the gene matches. Per germline, CDR1 LGHDT and CDR2 YNNKEL (reference sequence). The CDR3 reads CASSLLLAENYEQYF. The CDR3 DNA follows: TGTGCCAGCAGCCTCTTACTAGCGGAAAACTACGAGCAGTACTTC.